This TCR beta chain was recovered during a study of CD8 T cells in ankylosing spondylitis. Study conclusions and caveats: Among TCR beta sequences, a motif of under 10 highly homologous variants appeared characteristic of ankylosing spondylitis blood. In ankylosing spondylitis patients, matched synovial fluid reportedly showed significant enrichment of disease-linked clones.

With respect to this clonotype: What it recognizes is unknown.

Trimming removed 6 bases from V and 2 bases from J, with 17 bases in between. This CDR3 is 15 amino acids long. Germline V lookup: CDR1 DFQATT, CDR2 SNEGSKA (reference sequence). TCRdb passed the 5' RACE reads through MiXCR, listing each CDR3 protein once. The sample yields about 700,000 distinct CDR3 sequences, roughly 20% seen once. The sample was blood, either unsorted or a sorted T cell fraction (not recorded which). This chain joins TRBV20-1 and TRBJ2-1; D is perhaps TRBD2 (6 bases). The clonotype comes from a male donor with ankylosing spondylitis. DNA for the CDR3: TGCAGTGCCGACCTGGCGGGAAACCCCTACAATGAGCAGTTCTTC. Protein product: CSADLAGNPYNEQFF.